Shown below are 18 T cell receptor beta chains from a single sample sequenced in a study of T cell responses to AZD1222 COVID-19 vaccine. Clones were read by immunoSEQ multiplex PCR, and TCRdb kept only the in-frame ones, dropping some. Of some 130,000 clones listed, just under 95% are singletons. Sequenced here: peripheral blood, sampled 28 days after the second AZD1222 dose. These receptor sequences come from an adult who received the AZD1222 COVID-19 vaccine.

The chain recombines TRBV9 with TRBJ1-2, with a weak D call TRBD1 (6 bases). Germline V lookup: CDR1 SGDLS, CDR2 YYNGEE. The ends were cut back, 0 bases at V and 12 bases at J, with 15 bases in the middle. This CDR3 has 13 amino acids. As DNA, the CDR3 is TGTGCCAGCAGCGTAGCTCCCAGGGGTACCCACACCTTC. This sequence encodes CASSVAPRGTHTF.

The rearrangement links TRBV14 to TRBJ2-1; D gene ambiguous. This CDR3 has 14 amino acids. V lost 1 base, J lost 4 bases, and 8 bases lay in between. CDR1 is SGHDN and CDR2 is FVKESK in the germline V gene. The CDR3 DNA is TGTGCCAGCAGCCAAGCGGCGGTATACAATGAGCAGTTCTTC. Its protein product is CASSQAAVYNEQFF.

The chain has TRBV27 and TRBJ1-2, with 8 bases fitting TRBD1. J gave up 0 bases and V 2 bases, and 5 bases lay outside the gene matches. CDR3 size: 16 residues. CDR1 and CDR2 from the germline V gene are MNHEY and SMNVEV (reference sequence). The CDR3 reads CASSLVTGGSNYGYTF. CDR3 sequence (DNA): TGTGCCAGCAGTTTAGTTACAGGGGGATCTAACTATGGCTACACCTTC.

The V and J genes are TRBV6-5 and TRBJ2-7, with D tentatively TRBD2 (6 bases). Germline V gene data show CDR1 as MNHEY and CDR2 as SVGAGI. CDR3 length: 15 residues. V was shortened by 0 bases and J by 3 bases, with 12 bases between the two germline ends. DNA of the CDR3: TGTGCCAGCAGTTACTCGACCTACGGGGGCTACGAGCAGTACTTC. Its translation is CASSYSTYGGYEQYF.

The V and J genes are TRBV15 and TRBJ1-2, with D perhaps matching TRBD1 (5 bases). The CDR3 consists of 13 residues. V lost 5 bases to trimming and J lost 3 bases, with 10 bases between them. From germline, CDR1 is LNHNV and CDR2 YYDKDF (reference sequence). The CDR3 nucleotides read TGTGCCACCAGCGGAAGCAGGGACTATGGCTACACCTTC. Amino acid sequence: CATSGSRDYGYTF.

The chain combines TRBV7-2 with TRBJ2-2, with D perhaps TRBD1 or TRBD2 (5 bases each). The CDR3 covers 14 residues. The germline V gene has CDR1 SGHTA and CDR2 FQGNSA. Trimming took off 7 bases at V and 10 bases at J, with 19 bases between the two ends. The CDR3 bases are TGTGCCAGCACCCCGGGCCGGGGCGGTTTGGAGCTGTTTTTT. Translated, it gives CASTPGRGGLELFF.

This chain uses TRBV6-2 or TRBV6-3 with TRBJ1-4, with D unclear. Trimming removed 5 bases from V and 11 bases from J, with 9 bases in between. This CDR3 has 11 residues. The V gene's germline CDR1 is MNHEY and CDR2 SVGEGT. This CDR3 is CASSRVDKLFF. The CDR3 DNA reads TGTGCCAGCAGTCGGGTGGACAAACTGTTTTTT.

The chain is built from TRBV30 and TRBJ2-7, with TRBD2 identical over 7 bases. The V and J ends lost 1 base and 3 bases, in that order; junction bases with no gene match: 0. From germline, CDR1 is GTSNPN and CDR2 SVGIG (reference sequence). This CDR3 is 12 amino acids long. CDR3 loop: CAWSGGGYEQYF. In nucleotides, the CDR3 is TGTGCCTGGAGTGGGGGGGGCTACGAGCAGTACTTC. The full variable domain, rest sourced from reference TRBV30 and TRBJ2-7, is SQTIHQWPATLVQPVGSPLSLECTVEGTSNPNLYWYRQAAGRGLQLLFYSVGIGQISSEVPQNLSASRPQDRQFILSSKKLLLSDSGFYLCAWSGGGYEQYFGPGTRLTVT.

This chain joins TRBV7-8 and TRBJ1-1; D is unresolved. The V end was cut by 2 bases, the J end by 6 bases, with 22 bases between. Germline CDR1 SGHVS, CDR2 FQNEAQ. The CDR3 has 17 residues. CDR3 nucleotide sequence: TGTGCCAGCAGCTTAAATGAAGTGGTCGGGATCTTCGCTGAAGCTTTCTTT. Translated: CASSLNEVVGIFAEAFF.

This clone was seen only once. The chain combines TRBV7-6 with TRBJ1-3; D remains ambiguous. V was shortened by 1 base and J by 0 bases, with 7 bases between the two germline ends. The CDR3 totals 15 residues. The germline V gene encodes CDR1 SGHVS and CDR2 FNYEAQ. The DNA for the CDR3 is TGTGCCAGCAGCTTAGAATCTAGCTCTGGAAACACCATATATTTT. Amino acid sequence: CASSLESSSGNTIYF.

This clone showed up just once. This chain uses TRBV28 with TRBJ2-3, with TRBD2 matching over 7 bases. V gave up 5 bases and J gave up 1 base; unmatched junction bases: 3. Germline V gene data show CDR1 as MDHEN and CDR2 as SYDVKM. The CDR3 contains 14 residues. CDR3 amino acids: CASSLSGGTDTQYF. The CDR3 nucleotides are TGTGCCAGCAGTCTCAGCGGGGGCACAGATACGCAGTATTTT.

J is TRBJ1-4 and V is TRBV20-1; D call uncertain. From germline, CDR1 is DFQATT and CDR2 SNEGSKA (reference sequence). The V end lost 3 bases, the J end lost 8 bases, and 10 bases lay between the germline ends. The CDR3 contains 12 residues. CDR3 protein: CSASNRLEKLFF. The CDR3 coding sequence is TGCAGTGCTAGTAATCGCCTAGAAAAACTGTTTTTT.

The gene calls are TRBV5-1 and TRBJ1-2; unclear D gene. Germline lookup yields CDR1 SGHRS and CDR2 YFSETQ. The CDR3 spans 13 residues. The germline V and J ends were trimmed by 0 bases and 2 bases, with 5 bases remaining between them. CDR3 sequence reads: CASSLVRNYGYTF. The CDR3 DNA is TGCGCCAGCAGCTTGGTTCGCAACTATGGCTACACCTTC.

The rearrangement links TRBV15 to TRBJ2-2; D perhaps matches TRBD1 (5 bases). Germline loops: CDR1 LNHNV, CDR2 YYDKDF (reference sequence). V lost 1 base, J lost 2 bases, and 11 bases lay in between. The CDR3 is made up of 16 amino acids. Here the CDR3 DNA reads TGTGCCACCAGCAGAGCAGGGTTTCAAAACACCGGGGAGCTGTTTTTT. It codes for CATSRAGFQNTGELFF.

The rearrangement joins TRBV4-2 to TRBJ1-5, with no clear D. CDR1 LGHNA and CDR2 YNFKEQ come from the germline V gene. This CDR3 is built from 14 residues. Trimming left V 0 bases short and J 1 base short, with 4 bases between. The DNA of the CDR3 is TGTGCCAGCAGCCAAGATGAGAGCAATCAGCCCCAGCATTTT. Its protein is CASSQDESNQPQHF.

This clone was observed a single time. The V gene is TRBV24-1, the J gene TRBJ2-5, with 7 bases matching TRBD2. Germline V gives CDR1 KGHDR, CDR2 SFDVKD. The CDR3 runs to 15 residues. V was pared by 4 bases and J by 4 bases, with 8 bases of the junction left unmatched. This chain's CDR3 is CATSDPMGGGETQYF. The CDR3, as DNA: TGTGCCACCAGTGACCCCATGGGGGGGGGAGAGACCCAGTACTTC.

The rearrangement uses TRBV19 and TRBJ1-2; the D is unclear. This CDR3 comprises 12 residues. Germline lookup yields CDR1 LNHDA and CDR2 SQIVND (reference sequence). Trimming pared 1 base from V and 8 bases from J, leaving 8 bases between. CDR3 sequence reads: CASSIGGLGYTF. Here the CDR3 DNA reads TGTGCCAGTAGTATAGGTGGGCTCGGCTACACCTTC.

The chain employs TRBV6-1 and TRBJ2-7, with 9 bases aligning to TRBD1. Germline values: CDR1 MNHNS, CDR2 SASEGT. The V segment lost 1 base and the J segment 1 base; nucleotides outside the gene matches: 5. The CDR3 sequence is 16 residues long. CDR3 amino acids: CASSEVGTGNSYEQYF. The CDR3 bases are TGTGCCAGCAGTGAAGTAGGGACAGGGAATTCCTACGAGCAGTACTTC.